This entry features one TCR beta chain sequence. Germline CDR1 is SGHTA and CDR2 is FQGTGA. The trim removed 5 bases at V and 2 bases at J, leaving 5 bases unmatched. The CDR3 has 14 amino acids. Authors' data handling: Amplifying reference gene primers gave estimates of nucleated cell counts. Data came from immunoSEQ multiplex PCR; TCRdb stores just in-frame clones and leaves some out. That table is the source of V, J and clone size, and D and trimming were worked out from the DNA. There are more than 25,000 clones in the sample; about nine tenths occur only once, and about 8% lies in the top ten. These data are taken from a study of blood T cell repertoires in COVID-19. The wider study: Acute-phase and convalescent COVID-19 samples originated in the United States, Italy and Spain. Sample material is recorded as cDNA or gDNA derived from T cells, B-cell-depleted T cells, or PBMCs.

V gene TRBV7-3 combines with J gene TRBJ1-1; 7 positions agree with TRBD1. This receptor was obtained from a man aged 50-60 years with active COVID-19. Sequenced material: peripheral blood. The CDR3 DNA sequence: TGTGCCAGCAGCCCCGACAGGGCAAACACTGAAGCTTTCTTT. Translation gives CASSPDRANTEAFF. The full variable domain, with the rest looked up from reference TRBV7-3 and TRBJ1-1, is GAGVSQTPSNKVTEKGKYVELRCDPISGHTALYWYRQSLGQGPEFLIYFQGTGAADDSGLPNDRFFAVRPEGSVSTLKIQRTERGDSAVYLCASSPDRANTEAFFGQGTRLTVV.